This TCR beta chain was identified during a study of blood T cell repertoires in COVID-19. This CDR3 is 15 amino acids long. Germline V gene data show CDR1 as SGHRS and CDR2 as YFSETQ. V dropped 0 bases and J dropped 0 bases, with 7 bases sitting between them. Assay used: immunoSEQ multiplex PCR; TCRdb lists only in-frame clones, some missing. The sample has 120,000 to 150,000 clones; approximately 90% are singletons. The chain recombines TRBV5-1 with TRBJ1-3; D gene ambiguous. The sequence came from an elderly woman with acute or convalescent COVID-19. The sequenced sample consisted of peripheral blood. CDR3 bases: TGCGCCAGCAGCTTGGAACTGTCCTCTGGAAACACCATATATTTT. Residues: CASSLELSSGNTIYF. The whole variable domain, filled in from reference TRBV5-1 and TRBJ1-3, reads KAGVTQTPRYLIKTRGQQVTLSCSPISGHRSVSWYQQTPGQGLQFLFEYFSETQRNKGNFPGRFSGRQFSNSRSEMNVSTLELGDSALYLCASSLELSSGNTIYFGEGSWLTVV.